These T cell receptor beta chains were read from a single sample in a study of T cells in Graves' hyperthyroidism and ophthalmopathy. TCRdb processed the multiplex PCR reads anew with MiXCR; each CDR3 protein has one entry. The repertoire consists of 220,000 or so distinct CDR3 sequences, with around 17% occurring once and the leading ten covering less than 35%. Material for sequencing was blood. The receptors stem from a woman aged 18-35 years with Graves' ophthalmopathy. Both conserved end residues are part of each CDR3. D genes are given only for firm matches. Some rows mark clone size as missing; the rest say once, few, many or name a class of expanded clone.

>TRBD2|few|TRBJ2-1|TRBV5-4
CASSLPSGSVYNEQFF
TGTGCCAGCAGCTTGCCTAGCGGAAGTGTCTACAATGAGCAGTTCTTC
>TRBD2|-|TRBJ2-5|TRBV7-9
CASSLIRGLAGLKETQYF
TGTGCCAGCAGCTTAATTCGCGGACTAGCGGGTCTAAAGGAGACCCAGTACTTC
>-|many|TRBJ1-4|TRBV6-5
CASSSSTRRGEKLFF
TGTGCCAGCAGTTCCTCGACAAGGAGGGGTGAAAAACTGTTTTTT
>TRBD2|many|TRBJ2-3|TRBV11-2
CASTLRLAGAGTDTQYF
TGTGCCAGCACCCTCCGACTAGCGGGGGCGGGCACAGATACGCAGTATTTT
>TRBD1|many|TRBJ1-2|TRBV30
CASPGTGVFGYTF
TGTGCCTCCCCCGGGACAGGGGTATTTGGCTACACCTTC
>TRBD2|many|TRBJ2-1|TRBV19
CASSWGLAGYEQFF
TGTGCCAGTAGTTGGGGACTAGCAGGTTATGAGCAGTTCTTC
>-|many|TRBJ1-2|TRBV18
CASSPGTDVNGYTF
TGTGCCAGCTCACCAGGCACGGACGTTAATGGCTACACCTTC
>TRBD2|many|TRBJ2-3|TRBV20-1
CSARSLISRGAREDTQYF
TGCAGTGCTAGATCTCTTATTTCGCGGGGGGCTCGGGAAGACACGCAGTATTTT
>-|many|TRBJ1-2|TRBV20-1
CSVPPRQAVVGGYTF
TGCAGTGTTCCCCCTCGACAGGCGGTAGTAGGTGGCTACACCTTC
>-|-|TRBJ1-1|TRBV7-3
CASSLRGVGSQTEAFF
TGTGCCAGCAGCTTACGCGGGGTGGGCAGTCAGACTGAAGCTTTCTTT
>-|many|TRBJ2-1|TRBV30
CAWSVGGGSYNEQFF
TGTGCCTGGAGTGTCGGGGGCGGGTCCTACAATGAGCAGTTCTTC
>-|many|TRBJ2-1|TRBV27
CASRMRGPYNEQFF
TGTGCCAGCAGAATGCGGGGGCCCTACAATGAGCAGTTCTTC
>-|many|TRBJ2-7|TRBV6-2/TRBV6-3
CASSYRGYEQYF
TGTGCCAGCAGTTACAGGGGCTACGAGCAGTACTTC